The T cell receptor (beta chain) described here comes from a study of T cells in Graves' hyperthyroidism and ophthalmopathy. This clonotype was counted only a few times. Unmatched junction bases numbered 12, after V lost 1 base and J lost 10 bases. The length of the CDR3 is 16 residues. Germline V gene data show CDR1 as SGHAT and CDR2 as FQNNGV. TCR beta CDR3 sequences were amplified from RNA transcripts. The TCR CDR3 first-round RT-PCR relied on the HTBI primer set. TCRdb reanalysed the multiplex PCR reads using MiXCR and keeps one entry per CDR3 protein. The sample records about 600,000 distinct CDR3 sequences, roughly 15% being singletons.

The rearrangement uses TRBV11-2 and TRBJ2-1; 8 bases line up with TRBD1. The TCR sequence derives from a woman aged 40 to 50 with Graves' ophthalmopathy. Specimen: blood. The CDR3 DNA sequence: TGTGCCAGCAGCTTAGGGGGGACAGGTCTGGACCACGAGCAGTTCTTC. This sequence encodes CASSLGGTGLDHEQFF.